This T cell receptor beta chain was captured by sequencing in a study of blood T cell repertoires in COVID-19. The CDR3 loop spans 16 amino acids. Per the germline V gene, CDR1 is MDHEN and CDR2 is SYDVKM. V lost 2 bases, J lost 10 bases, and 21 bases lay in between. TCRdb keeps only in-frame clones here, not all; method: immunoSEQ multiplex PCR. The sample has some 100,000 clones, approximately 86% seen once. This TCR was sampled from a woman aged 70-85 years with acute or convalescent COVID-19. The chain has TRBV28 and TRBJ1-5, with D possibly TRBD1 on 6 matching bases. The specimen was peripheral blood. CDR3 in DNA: TGTGCCAGCAGTTTACCCACTGGACAGACCTTTTTACCCCAGCATTTT. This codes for CASSLPTGQTFLPQHF. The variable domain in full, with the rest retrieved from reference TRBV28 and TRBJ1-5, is DVKVTQSSRYLVKRTGEKVFLECVQDMDHENMFWYRQDPGLGLRLIYFSYDVKMKEKGDIPEGYSVSREKKERFSLILESASTNQTSMYLCASSLPTGQTFLPQHFGDGTRLSIL.